These 14 T cell receptor beta chains originate from one sample sequenced in a study of long-term antiretroviral therapy in people with HIV. Survey-level immunoSEQ v3.0 assays were run. Some clones are missing from TCRdb's copy, which holds only in-frame ones; the method was immunoSEQ multiplex PCR. The sample lists around 25,000 clones, around 88% occurring once. The sequencing here drew on unsorted PBMCs, taken 3 years after starting antiretroviral therapy. These receptors were taken from a man aged 18 to 29 with HIV.

J is TRBJ1-5 and V is TRBV19; unclear D gene. V was trimmed by 3 bases and J by 4 bases, leaving 4 bases between them. CDR1 and CDR2 from the germline V gene are LNHDA and SQIVND (reference sequence). CDR3 length: 12 residues. The CDR3: CASSILNQPQHF. The CDR3 DNA reads as TGTGCCAGTAGTATCCTGAATCAGCCCCAGCATTTT.

V and J are TRBV6-5 and TRBJ1-6; no reliable D call. Trimming removed 4 bases from V and 7 bases from J, with 8 bases in between. Per germline, CDR1 MNHEY and CDR2 SVGAGI. This CDR3 comprises 13 residues. The CDR3 spells CASSSHTNSPLHF. For the CDR3, the DNA is TGTGCCAGCAGTTCCCACACCAATTCACCCCTCCACTTT.

This clone has only a few counts. The chain combines TRBV7-9 with TRBJ2-5; TRBD2 might be the D (6 bases). In germline, CDR1 is SEHNR, CDR2 FQNEAQ (reference sequence). V shed 7 bases and J shed 9 bases, with 27 bases lying between them. The CDR3 length is 16 residues. The CDR3 spells CASTLGEATYGGAQYF. CDR3 nucleotide sequence: TGTGCCAGCACCCTCGGGGAGGCCACATATGGAGGTGCCCAGTACTTC. The whole variable domain, remainder taken from reference TRBV7-9 and TRBJ2-5, is DTGVSQNPRHKITKRGQNVTFRCDPISEHNRLYWYRQTLGQGPEFLTYFQNEAQLEKSRLLSDRFSAERPKGSFSTLEIQRTEQGDSAMYLCASTLGEATYGGAQYFGPGTRLLVL.

The V and J genes are TRBV18 and TRBJ2-1; 7 nucleotides match TRBD1. Germline V gene sequence: CDR1 KGHSH, CDR2 LQKENI. This CDR3 contains 15 residues. The J segment lost 1 base and the V segment lost 6 bases, leaving 6 bases of the junction unmatched. CDR3 residues: CASSPDRSSYNEQFF. In DNA, the CDR3 is TGTGCCAGCTCCCCGGACAGGTCGTCCTACAATGAGCAGTTCTTC. The entire variable domain, with the rest obtained from reference TRBV18 and TRBJ2-1, is as follows: NAGVMQNPRHLVRRRGQEARLRCSPMKGHSHVYWYRQLPEEGLKFMVYLQKENIIDESGMPKERFSAEFPKEGPSILRIQQVVRGDSAAYFCASSPDRSSYNEQFFGPGTRLTVL.

Concerning this clone: An end of the junction does not agree with germline; a read error may underlie this. This chain connects TRBV18 to TRBJ1-1; unclear D gene. Germline V gene data show CDR1 as KGHSH and CDR2 as LQKENI. The CDR3 has 13 residues. CDR3 bases: TGTGCCAGCGCACCTCCGGTTGGGACTGAAGCTTTCTTT. Translating gives CASAPPVGTEAFF.

The chain couples TRBV10-2 to TRBJ2-6, with unresolved D. Germline V gene sequence: CDR1 WSHSY, CDR2 SAAADI. With 5 bases removed from V and 4 bases from J, the gap between germline ends came to 3 bases. The CDR3 covers 12 residues. CDR3 nucleotides: TGCGCCAGCAGTTTCGGGGCCAACGTCCTGACTTTC. This gives the protein CASSFGANVLTF.

The rearrangement links TRBV4-1 to TRBJ1-1; 9 bases agree with TRBD1. The junction had 3 bases not matched to a gene; V was cut back by 3 bases and J by 1 base. This CDR3 spans 15 amino acids. Germline-derived CDR1 and CDR2 are MGHRA and YSYEKL. The CDR3 region is CASSQPGQGNTEAFF. The CDR3 DNA reads as TGCGCCAGCAGCCAGCCGGGACAGGGGAACACTGAAGCTTTCTTT.

The genes are TRBV6-6 and TRBJ2-2, with 10 bases fitting TRBD2. Germline assignment: CDR1 MNHNY and CDR2 SVGAGI (reference sequence). The length of the CDR3 is 15 residues. V gave up 4 bases and J gave up 6 bases; unmatched junction bases: 5. The CDR3 region has the DNA TGTGCCAGCAGTTCACTAGCGGGGTGGGCCGGGGAGCTGTTTTTT. This sequence encodes CASSSLAGWAGELFF.

The chain carries TRBV21-1 and TRBJ2-7; the table's D call, TRBD2, was not checked against the DNA. TRBV21-1 is described as a pseudogene. This CDR3 comprises 15 residues. Here the CDR3 DNA reads TGTGCCAGCAGCAAAGCTTTCTATCGGGTCTACGAGCAGTACGTC. Protein sequence: CASSKAFYRVYEQYV.

This chain uses TRBV7-9 with TRBJ2-5, with 7 bases that match TRBD1. Germline V gene lookup returns CDR1 SEHNR and CDR2 FQNEAQ (reference sequence). J gave up 1 base and V 5 bases, and 10 bases lay outside the gene matches. CDR3 length: 16 residues. CDR3 residues: CASSTGQVLSQETQYF. The CDR3 nucleotides read TGTGCCAGCAGCACCGGACAGGTTCTATCCCAAGAGACCCAGTACTTC. Together with reference TRBV7-9 and TRBJ2-5, the CDR3 gives the full variable domain: DTGVSQNPRHKITKRGQNVTFRCDPISEHNRLYWYRQTLGQGPEFLTYFQNEAQLEKSRLLSDRFSAERPKGSFSTLEIQRTEQGDSAMYLCASSTGQVLSQETQYFGPGTRLLVL.

The chain couples TRBV11-2 to TRBJ1-2, with D perhaps matching TRBD1 (5 bases). This CDR3 is built from 15 residues. Germline CDR1 reads SGHAT; CDR2 reads FQNNGV. V lost 3 bases, J lost 4 bases, and 15 bases lay in between. The CDR3 DNA reads TGTGCCAGCAGCTTGAATGCAGGGCCTTCCTATGGCTACACCTTC. It is translated as CASSLNAGPSYGYTF.

This chain uses TRBV9 with TRBJ1-2; 7 bases align to TRBD1. The CDR3 sequence is 17 residues long. Germline V lookup: CDR1 SGDLS, CDR2 YYNGEE. Trimming cost V 0 bases and J 8 bases; bases outside gene matches: 16. The CDR3 nucleotides read TGTGCCAGCAGCGTAGTGGAAGGGGGCGCTCGGGCTGGAGGCTACACCTTC. Translation gives CASSVVEGGARAGGYTF. Combining the CDR3 with reference TRBV9 and TRBJ1-2 gives the whole variable domain DSGVTQTPKHLITATGQRVTLRCSPRSGDLSVYWYQQSLDQGLQFLIQYYNGEERAKGNILERFSAQQFPDLHSELNLSSLELGDSALYFCASSVVEGGARAGGYTFGSGTRLTVV.

The rearrangement uses TRBV6-1 and TRBJ1-2, with D unclear. Trimming pared 2 bases from V and 0 bases from J, leaving 4 bases between. The CDR3 contains 13 residues. CDR1 and CDR2 (germline): MNHNS, SASEGT. The CDR3, as DNA: TGTGCCAGCAGTGAATACACTAACTATGGCTACACCTTC. This gives the protein CASSEYTNYGYTF.

This clone was counted a single time. The chain carries TRBV7-6 and TRBJ2-7; 8 nucleotides line up with TRBD2. Germline CDR1 reads SGHVS; CDR2 reads FNYEAQ. Unmatched junction bases numbered 7, after V lost 2 bases and J lost 7 bases. This CDR3 spans 14 amino acids. The CDR3 bases are TGTGCCAGCAGCTTACTGGCGGGGGGTGGGGAGCAGTACTTC. This sequence encodes CASSLLAGGGEQYF.